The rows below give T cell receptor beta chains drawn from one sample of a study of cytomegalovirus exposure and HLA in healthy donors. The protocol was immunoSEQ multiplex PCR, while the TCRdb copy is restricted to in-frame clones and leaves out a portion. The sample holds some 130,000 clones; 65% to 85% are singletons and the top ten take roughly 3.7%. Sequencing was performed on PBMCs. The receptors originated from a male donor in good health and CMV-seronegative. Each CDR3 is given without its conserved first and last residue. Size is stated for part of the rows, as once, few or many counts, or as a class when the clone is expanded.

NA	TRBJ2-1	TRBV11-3	ASSLLAGENEQF
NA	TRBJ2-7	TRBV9	ASSEGASEQY
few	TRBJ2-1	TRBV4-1	ASSPSLWSVLFYNEQF
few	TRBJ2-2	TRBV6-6	ASREDSSNTGELF
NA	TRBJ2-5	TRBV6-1	ASRLGSVETQY
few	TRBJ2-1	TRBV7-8	ASRSGTSYNEQF
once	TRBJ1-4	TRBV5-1	ASSLVGGGNEKLF
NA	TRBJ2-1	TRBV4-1	ASKRIGQGLYNEQF
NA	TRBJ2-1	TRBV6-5	ASRAGLAGNEQF
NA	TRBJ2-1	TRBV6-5	ASRTAYNEQF
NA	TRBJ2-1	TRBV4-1	ASSRLLQGYEQF
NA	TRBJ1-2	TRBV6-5	ASSYSRRGGYT
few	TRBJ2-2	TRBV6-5	ASSYSTVNTGELF
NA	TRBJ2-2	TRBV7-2	ASSTPRGGFGGELF